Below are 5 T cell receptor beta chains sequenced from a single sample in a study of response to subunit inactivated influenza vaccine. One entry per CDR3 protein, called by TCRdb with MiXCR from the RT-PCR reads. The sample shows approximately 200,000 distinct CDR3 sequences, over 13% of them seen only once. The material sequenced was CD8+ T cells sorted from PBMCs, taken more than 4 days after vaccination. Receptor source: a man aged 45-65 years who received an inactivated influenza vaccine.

This CDR3 is CAWGPGLAGDSEQFF. In DNA form, the CDR3 reads TGTGCCTGGGGCCCGGGACTAGCGGGAGACAGTGAGCAGTTCTTC. J is TRBJ2-1 and V is TRBV30, with TRBD2 identical over 14 bases. J lost 9 bases, V lost 5 bases, and 9 bases had no gene match. The V gene's germline CDR1 is GTSNPN and CDR2 SVGIG (reference sequence). This CDR3 region has 15 residues.

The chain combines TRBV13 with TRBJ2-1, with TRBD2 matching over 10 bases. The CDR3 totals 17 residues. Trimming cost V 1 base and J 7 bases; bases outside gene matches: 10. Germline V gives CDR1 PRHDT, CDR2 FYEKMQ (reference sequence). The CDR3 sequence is CASSLASGSGASNEQFF. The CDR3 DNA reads TGTGCCAGCAGCTTAGCTAGCGGGAGTGGGGCAAGTAATGAGCAGTTCTTC. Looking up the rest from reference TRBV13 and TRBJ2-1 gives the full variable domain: AAGVIQSPRHLIKEKRETATLKCYPIPRHDTVYWYQQGPGQDPQFLISFYEKMQSDKGSIPDRFSAQQFSDYHSELNMSSLELGDSALYFCASSLASGSGASNEQFFGPGTRLTVL.

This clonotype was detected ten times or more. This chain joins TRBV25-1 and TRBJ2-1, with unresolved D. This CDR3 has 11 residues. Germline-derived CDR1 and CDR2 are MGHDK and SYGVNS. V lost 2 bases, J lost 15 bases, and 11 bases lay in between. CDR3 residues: CASSEGSIWFF. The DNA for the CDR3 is TGTGCCAGCAGTGAAGGAAGCATCTGGTTCTTC.

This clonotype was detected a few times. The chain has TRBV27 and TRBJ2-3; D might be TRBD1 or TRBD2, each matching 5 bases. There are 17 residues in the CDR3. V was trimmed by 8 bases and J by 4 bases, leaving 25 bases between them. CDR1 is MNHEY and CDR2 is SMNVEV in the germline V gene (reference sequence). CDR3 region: CASSPPGTEAAADTQYF. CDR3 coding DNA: TGTGCCAGCTCTCCCCCTGGGACCGAAGCGGCCGCAGATACGCAGTATTTT.

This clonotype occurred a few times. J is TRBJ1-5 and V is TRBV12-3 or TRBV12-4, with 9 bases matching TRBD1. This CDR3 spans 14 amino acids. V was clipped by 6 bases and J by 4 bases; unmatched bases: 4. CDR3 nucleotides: TGTGCCAGCAGCTCCGGACAGGGGAATCAGCCCCAGCATTTT. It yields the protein CASSSGQGNQPQHF.